The 6 T cell receptor beta chains below all came from one sample that was sequenced in a study of T-cell reconstitution after alpha-beta-depleted transplantation in children. Molecular barcoding with unique molecular identifiers was used for the TCRbeta library. MiXCR was run by TCRdb on the PCR reads, yielding one entry per CDR3 protein. The sample consists of about 210,000 distinct CDR3 sequences, around a sixth of them appearing once. The specimen was PBMCs, mostly from graft donor cells, collected 360 days after TCRalphabeta/CD19-depleted stem cell transplant. These receptors all come from a male patient under 10 years old who had a stem cell transplant for acute lymphoblastic leukemia, so the T cells may come from the graft donor.

There are a few counts of this clonotype. The CDR3 sequence is CASSASGSYEQYF. The CDR3 DNA is TGTGCCAGCAGCGCCTCCGGGTCCTACGAGCAGTACTTC. V is TRBV12-3 or TRBV12-4 and J is TRBJ2-7; no definite D call. The CDR3 has 13 amino acids. V gave up 6 bases and J gave up 1 base, with 10 bases separating them.

The chain is built from TRBV27 and TRBJ2-7; D gene unclear. Germline values: CDR1 MNHEY, CDR2 SMNVEV (reference sequence). This CDR3 spans 14 amino acids. Trimming removed 4 bases at V and 0 bases at J, with 10 bases between. This chain's CDR3 is CASSYGRSSYEQYF. The CDR3, as DNA: TGTGCCAGCAGTTACGGCAGGAGCTCCTACGAGCAGTACTTC.

This clonotype was seen more than once but under ten times. The genes are TRBV12-3 or TRBV12-4 and TRBJ1-5; 9 nucleotides line up with TRBD1. The CDR3 runs to 15 residues. Trimming removed 6 bases from V and 7 bases from J; junction bases left unmatched: 10. The CDR3 bases are TGTGCCAGCAGCCGGCCCGGGACAGGGACGCAGCCCCAGCATTTT. Protein product: CASSRPGTGTQPQHF.

This clonotype was counted only a few times. The rearrangement links TRBV7-9 to TRBJ2-2, with D possibly being TRBD2 (7 bases). Trimming pared 5 bases from V and 0 bases from J, leaving 10 bases between. The length of the CDR3 is 15 residues. Germline CDR1 SEHNR, CDR2 FQNEAQ (reference sequence). CDR3 amino acids: CASSRGGANTGELFF. Here the CDR3 DNA reads TGTGCCAGCAGCCGCGGGGGCGCGAACACCGGGGAGCTGTTTTTT.

The V and J genes are TRBV5-1 and TRBJ1-1; D unclear. The V and J ends lost 2 bases and 0 bases respectively, with 11 bases between them. CDR3 length: 15 residues. Germline V gives CDR1 SGHRS, CDR2 YFSETQ. The CDR3, as DNA: TGCGCCAGCAGCTTTTGGGGAGACATGAACACTGAAGCTTTCTTT. Amino acid sequence: CASSFWGDMNTEAFF. The entire variable domain, with the rest obtained from reference TRBV5-1 and TRBJ1-1, is as follows: KAGVTQTPRYLIKTRGQQVTLSCSPISGHRSVSWYQQTPGQGLQFLFEYFSETQRNKGNFPGRFSGRQFSNSRSEMNVSTLELGDSALYLCASSFWGDMNTEAFFGQGTRLTVV.

This clonotype was counted at least ten times. The chain uses TRBV6-2 or TRBV6-3 and TRBJ2-5; no reliable D call. Germline CDR1 and CDR2: MNHEY and SVGEGT. CDR3 length: 15 residues. The V end lost 2 bases, the J end lost 0 bases, and 10 bases lay between the germline ends. Written as DNA, the CDR3 is TGTGCCAGCAGTTACGTGTATAACAACCAAGAGACCCAGTACTTC. This translates into CASSYVYNNQETQYF.